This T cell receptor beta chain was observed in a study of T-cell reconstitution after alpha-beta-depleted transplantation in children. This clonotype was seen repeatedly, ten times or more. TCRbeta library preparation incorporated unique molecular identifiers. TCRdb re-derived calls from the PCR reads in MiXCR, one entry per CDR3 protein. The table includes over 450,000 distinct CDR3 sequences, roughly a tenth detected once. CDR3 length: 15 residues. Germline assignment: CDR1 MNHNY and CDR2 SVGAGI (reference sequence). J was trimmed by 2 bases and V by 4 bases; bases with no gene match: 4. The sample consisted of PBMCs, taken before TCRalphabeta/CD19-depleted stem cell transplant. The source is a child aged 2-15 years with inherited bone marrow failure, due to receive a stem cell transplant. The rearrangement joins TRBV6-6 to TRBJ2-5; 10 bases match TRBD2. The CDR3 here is CASSSAGGLQETQYF. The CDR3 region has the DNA TGTGCCAGCAGTTCAGCGGGAGGGCTTCAAGAGACCCAGTACTTC.